The 18 T cell receptor beta chains below were found in one sample sequenced in a study of regulatory T cells in long-lasting Graves disease. For TCR beta, libraries came from iRepertoire HTBI primers and Arm-PCR of CDR3 regions. A single record per CDR3 protein comes from TCRdb applying MiXCR to the multiplex PCR reads. Of hundreds of thousands of distinct CDR3 sequences detected, 30% appear once; the ten largest clones hold about 42%. Noted time point: persistent/refractory GD, antithyroid drugs over 5 years with positive TRAb. PBMCs were the source of the RNA used for TCR sequencing. The sample in question was peripheral blood mononuclear cells (PBMCs), obtained when the disease was refractory, from a patient treated with antithyroid drugs. These receptors all stem from a female donor with Graves disease.

As regards this clonotype: Germline and junction disagree at one end, which may indicate a read error. V is TRBV6-5 and J is TRBJ1-2; 9 bases are a match to TRBD1. Germline CDR1 and CDR2: MNHEY and SVGAGI. This CDR3 has 15 amino acids. The CDR3 DNA reads as TGTGCCGGCAGTTACCATGGACAGGGGCCCTATGGCTACACCTTC. Residues: CAGSYHGQGPYGYTF.

CDR3: CASSFAQPGNTIYF. For the CDR3, the DNA is TGTGCCAGCAGCTTTGCACAGCCTGGAAACACCATATATTTT. The chain has TRBV5-5 and TRBJ1-3; D remains unclear. This CDR3 is built from 14 residues. Germline values: CDR1 SGHKS, CDR2 YYEKEE (reference sequence). V lost 2 bases and J lost 2, with 8 bases in between.

This rearrangement joins TRBV5-1 to TRBJ1-1; no reliable D call. The germline gives CDR1 SGHRS, CDR2 YFSETQ. The CDR3 runs to 15 residues. V gave up 2 bases and J gave up 1 base, with 12 bases separating them. CDR3 region: CASSLAALRNTEAFF. The CDR3 nucleotides read TGCGCCAGCAGCTTAGCGGCCCTACGGAACACTGAAGCTTTCTTT.

This clonotype was recorded a few times. The rearrangement joins TRBV19 to TRBJ1-5; weak D call: TRBD1 (6 bases). CDR1 and CDR2 from the germline V gene are LNHDA and SQIVND (reference sequence). V lost 6 bases and J lost 3, with 12 bases in between. This CDR3 has 14 residues. CDR3 DNA sequence: TGTGCCAGTAGAATTTGGGGGGCCAATCAGCCCCAGCATTTT. Translated, it gives CASRIWGANQPQHF.

This clonotype was seen many times. V is TRBV6-1 and J is TRBJ1-2; 8 bases align to TRBD1. From germline, CDR1 is MNHNS and CDR2 SASEGT. The V gene end was trimmed by 6 bases and the J gene end by 5 bases; junction bases not matched to a gene: 5. The CDR3 consists of 13 residues. CDR3 DNA: TGTGCCAGCAGGGCAGGGGGCAGGTATGGCTACACCTTC. Translation: CASRAGGRYGYTF.

The V and J genes are TRBV19 and TRBJ1-6; no clear D gene. This CDR3 comprises 14 residues. The germline V and J ends were trimmed by 9 bases and 2 bases, with 11 bases remaining between them. Germline CDR1 LNHDA, CDR2 SQIVND (reference sequence). CDR3 loop: CASKSGPYNSPLHF. CDR3 DNA sequence: TGTGCCAGCAAGTCTGGGCCCTATAATTCACCCCTCCACTTT.

This clonotype was detected a few times. V is TRBV5-1 and J is TRBJ2-3, with unresolved D. V dropped 0 bases and J dropped 2 bases, with 10 bases sitting between them. Germline values: CDR1 SGHRS, CDR2 YFSETQ. This CDR3 region has 15 residues. CDR3 residues: CASSLENSYTDTQYF. The CDR3 bases are TGCGCCAGCAGCTTGGAAAACTCCTACACAGATACGCAGTATTTT.

In its sample, this clonotype was seen many times. The chain carries TRBV11-3 and TRBJ2-2; D is uncertain. Germline lookup yields CDR1 SGHNT and CDR2 YENEEA. The ends were cut back, 6 bases at V and 4 bases at J, with 9 bases in the middle. This CDR3 has 13 amino acids. The CDR3 here is CASSLGPTGELFF. The CDR3 DNA follows: TGTGCCAGCAGTCTAGGACCCACCGGGGAGCTGTTTTTT.

At least ten counts were recorded for this clonotype. The V call is TRBV12-5, the J call TRBJ2-5; D gene uncertain. Trimming stripped 3 bases from V and 1 base from J, with 18 bases between. The CDR3 covers 17 residues. Germline CDR1 LGHNT, CDR2 FRNRAP. The CDR3 sequence is CASGLEDWAERQETQYF. The DNA for the CDR3 is TGTGCTAGTGGTTTAGAAGACTGGGCGGAGCGCCAAGAGACCCAGTACTTC.

The chain carries TRBV6-1 and TRBJ1-5; D is unclear. This CDR3 comprises 11 residues. Trimming stripped 8 bases from V and 9 bases from J, with 11 bases between. Germline CDR1 is MNHNS and CDR2 is SASEGT. This CDR3 reads CASGPTLPQHF. Here the CDR3 DNA reads TGTGCCAGCGGGCCTACTTTGCCCCAGCATTTT.

Concerning this clonotype itself: The DNA is omitted, as the CDR3 cannot be located on it reliably, and the CDR3 follows TCRdb's listing. This chain uses TRBV6-2 or TRBV6-3 with TRBJ1-4; the table gives TRBD1 as D, unverified against the DNA. CDR1 and CDR2 (germline): MNHEY, SVGEGT. The length of the CDR3 is 15 amino acids, counting both ends. This CDR3 reads CASGRVGTGSEKLLF.

To note about this clonotype: A much larger clone differs from this one at a single base, so this may be a read error. Written as DNA, the CDR3 is TGTGCCAGCAGTTTAGCAGGGGGCATGAAGGCCCAGTACTTC. This translates into CASSLAGGMKAQYF. The chain combines TRBV28 with TRBJ2-5, with 8 bases matching TRBD1. V lost 2 bases, J lost 9 bases, and 8 bases stayed unmatched. The CDR3 consists of 14 residues. Germline-derived CDR1 and CDR2 are MDHEN and SYDVKM.

The chain combines TRBV5-1 with TRBJ2-7; 7 nucleotides line up with TRBD2. Germline-derived CDR1 and CDR2 are SGHRS and YFSETQ. J gave up 3 bases and V 4 bases, and 4 bases lay outside the gene matches. The CDR3 loop spans 13 amino acids. The CDR3 reads CASSGAGDYEQYF. As DNA, the CDR3 is TGCGCCAGCAGCGGGGCGGGGGACTACGAGCAGTACTTC. The full variable domain, rest sourced from reference TRBV5-1 and TRBJ2-7, is KAGVTQTPRYLIKTRGQQVTLSCSPISGHRSVSWYQQTPGQGLQFLFEYFSETQRNKGNFPGRFSGRQFSNSRSEMNVSTLELGDSALYLCASSGAGDYEQYFGPGTRLTVT.

This sequence joins TRBV7-9 and TRBJ2-5; 7 positions agree with TRBD1. Germline CDR1 reads SEHNR; CDR2 reads FQNEAQ (reference sequence). CDR3 length: 14 amino acids. V dropped 7 bases and J dropped 4; count of bases not matched to a gene: 9. CDR3 DNA: TGTGCCAGCACCGAAGGGGGCAGGGTAGAGACCCAGTACTTC. Protein product: CASTEGGRVETQYF.

The chain couples TRBV20-1 to TRBJ1-1; 11 bases are a match to TRBD1. CDR3 length: 14 residues. In germline, CDR1 is DFQATT, CDR2 SNEGSKA (reference sequence). The CDR3: CRPDRGQSGTEAFF. CDR3 in DNA: TGCAGGCCGGACAGGGGGCAATCGGGAACTGAAGCTTTCTTT.

This clonotype was seen ten or more times. V gene TRBV6-1 combines with J gene TRBJ1-3; no definite D call. Germline CDR1 and CDR2: MNHNS and SASEGT. Trimming stripped 6 bases from V and 4 bases from J, with 13 bases between. CDR3 length: 14 residues. Here the CDR3 DNA reads TGTGCCAGCAGCGCCGAGCGGCGAGGAAACACCATATATTTT. Its translation: CASSAERRGNTIYF.

This clonotype was detected only a few times. The chain carries TRBV5-1 and TRBJ1-1, with D perhaps TRBD1 (5 bases). The V gene lost 0 bases and the J gene lost 5 bases, with 11 bases spanning the gap. Germline V gene sequence: CDR1 SGHRS, CDR2 YFSETQ. The CDR3 is 14 amino acids. DNA of the CDR3: TGCGCCAGCAGCTTGGATGGGGGATGGACTGAAGCTTTCTTT. Translation gives CASSLDGGWTEAFF.

CDR3 loop: CASSLAGTSVVYNEQFF. The CDR3 nucleotides read TGTGCCAGCAGTTTAGCCGGGACTAGCGTCGTCTACAATGAGCAGTTCTTC. The genes are TRBV12-3 or TRBV12-4 and TRBJ2-1, with 10 bases fitting TRBD2. This CDR3 spans 17 amino acids. The ends lost 0 bases at V and 3 bases at J; junction bases unmatched: 5.